One sample yielded the 25 T cell receptor beta chains listed below, sequenced in a study of vaccination effects on CD4 cells after COVID-19. Some clones are missing from TCRdb's copy, which holds only in-frame ones; the method was immunoSEQ multiplex PCR. Seen here are about 73,000 clones, approximately 73% observed once, and the top ten hold about 2%. No antigen is known for these receptors. CD4+ T cells were isolated after less than 13 days of culture. Two-dose vaccination with either BNT162b2 or mRNA-1273 was given to the participants. Here the sequenced sample was CD4+ T cells from PBMCs cultured without peptide, taken after COVID-19 vaccination. Every receptor here comes from a human donor who received a COVID-19 vaccine.

The rearrangement uses TRBV15 and TRBJ2-3; 10 bases are shared with TRBD1. The germline V gene has CDR1 LNHNV and CDR2 YYDKDF (reference sequence). This CDR3 has 14 residues. With 2 bases clipped from V and 6 bases from J, the junction kept 2 bases outside the gene matches. This chain's CDR3 is CATSRRTGGDTQYF. The CDR3 DNA is TGTGCCACCAGCAGAAGGACAGGGGGTGATACGCAGTATTTT.

J is TRBJ1-6 and V is TRBV29-1; D gene uncertain. The V end was cut by 8 bases, the J end by 8 bases, with 19 bases between. The CDR3 covers 14 residues. CDR1 is SQVTM and CDR2 is ANQGSEA in the germline V gene. CDR3 DNA sequence: TGCAGCCCTGAGGGCGCGTTTACGGATTCACCCCTCCACTTT. This gives the protein CSPEGAFTDSPLHF.

The genes are TRBV5-1 and TRBJ1-2; a possible D gene is TRBD1 (6 bases). The CDR3 has 14 amino acids. Germline loops: CDR1 SGHRS, CDR2 YFSETQ. Trimming took off 4 bases at V and 4 bases at J, with 14 bases between the two ends. The CDR3 DNA reads as TGCGCCAGCAGCGAGGGGGAGGCTAGCTATGGCTACACCTTC. This encodes CASSEGEASYGYTF.

This chain uses TRBV13 with TRBJ1-5, with D hard to call. Germline CDR1 reads PRHDT; CDR2 reads FYEKMQ (reference sequence). CDR3 length equals 12 residues. The V end lost 0 bases, the J end lost 6 bases, and 3 bases lay between the germline ends. DNA of the CDR3: TGTGCCAGCAGCTTAGGCCCTCAGCCCCAGCATTTT. This gives the protein CASSLGPQPQHF.

The rearrangement uses TRBV9 and TRBJ1-2; a possible D gene is TRBD1 (5 bases). From germline, CDR1 is SGDLS and CDR2 YYNGEE. The germline V and J ends were trimmed by 0 bases and 7 bases, with 13 bases remaining between them. The CDR3 is 14 amino acids. The CDR3 sequence: CASSVVGGVSGYTF. Here the CDR3 DNA reads TGTGCCAGCAGCGTAGTGGGAGGGGTCTCTGGCTACACCTTC.

By frequency in the sample, this clone is medium-sized. The chain carries TRBV13 and TRBJ2-7; D may be TRBD1 (6 bases). Germline V gene data show CDR1 as PRHDT and CDR2 as FYEKMQ (reference sequence). The CDR3 runs to 12 residues. The ends were cut back, 5 bases at V and 3 bases at J, with 8 bases in the middle. The CDR3 protein is CASSVTGYEQYV. The DNA for the CDR3 is TGTGCCAGCAGCGTGACAGGCTACGAGCAGTACGTC.

This rearrangement joins TRBV4-1 to TRBJ2-1; no reliable D call. V was pared by 0 bases and J by 0 bases, with 9 bases between. CDR3 length: 16 residues. Germline assignment: CDR1 MGHRA and CDR2 YSYEKL. The CDR3 protein is CASSQDPASSYNEQFF. For the CDR3, the DNA is TGCGCCAGCAGCCAAGACCCAGCCAGCTCCTACAATGAGCAGTTCTTC.

The rearrangement uses TRBV5-1 and TRBJ2-6; the D is unclear. The CDR3 is 14 residues long. Per the germline V gene, CDR1 is SGHRS and CDR2 is YFSETQ. V was shortened by 0 bases and J by 2 bases, with 3 bases between the two germline ends. CDR3 in DNA: TGCGCCAGCAGCTTGGCCGCTGGGGCCAACGTCCTGACTTTC. It yields the protein CASSLAAGANVLTF.

The chain recombines TRBV7-2 with TRBJ2-4; weak D call: TRBD1 (6 bases). This CDR3 region has 14 residues. V was cut by 8 bases and J by 0 bases, with 11 bases left in between. CDR1 is SGHTA and CDR2 is FQGNSA in the germline V gene. The CDR3 loop reads CASGRDIAKNIQYF. The CDR3 region has the DNA TGTGCCAGCGGACGGGACATAGCCAAAAACATTCAGTACTTC.

The V gene is TRBV5-1, the J gene TRBJ2-7, with a possible D match to TRBD1 (6 bases). The CDR3 length is 14 residues. Germline assignment: CDR1 SGHRS and CDR2 YFSETQ. V dropped 1 base and J dropped 5 bases, with 13 bases sitting between them. The CDR3 here is CASSLTGTFDEQYV. The CDR3 bases are TGCGCCAGCAGCTTGACAGGGACATTCGACGAGCAGTACGTC.

The rearrangement uses TRBV7-9 and TRBJ2-5; D is perhaps TRBD2 (5 bases). The germline V gene has CDR1 SEHNR and CDR2 FQNEAQ (reference sequence). The CDR3 has 15 residues. Trimming took off 1 base at V and 2 bases at J, with 11 bases between the two ends. CDR3 nucleotides: TGTGCCAGCAGCTTAGATCGGAGCGGTCAAGAGACCCAGTACTTC. Residues: CASSLDRSGQETQYF.

The J gene is TRBJ2-5, the V gene TRBV7-8; tentatively, D is TRBD1 or TRBD2 (5 bases each). CDR1 is SGHVS and CDR2 is FQNEAQ in the germline V gene. V lost 2 bases and J 5 bases, leaving 18 bases between the germline ends. CDR3 length: 16 amino acids. In DNA form, the CDR3 reads TGTGCCAGCAGCTTATTACACGGGAATTGGGGGGAGACCCAGTACTTC. Its protein product is CASSLLHGNWGETQYF.

The V gene is TRBV30, the J gene TRBJ1-2; D gene ambiguous. This CDR3 has 12 amino acids. Trimming pared 1 base from V and 0 bases from J, leaving 3 bases between. Germline V CDR1 and CDR2: GTSNPN, SVGIG (reference sequence). CDR3 amino acids: CAWSGANYGYTF. In nucleotides, the CDR3 is TGTGCCTGGAGTGGTGCTAACTATGGCTACACCTTC.

V and J are TRBV7-8 and TRBJ1-5, with D unresolved. Looked up from germline, CDR1 is SGHVS and CDR2 is FQNEAQ. The V end lost 1 base, the J end lost 0 bases, and 13 bases lay between the germline ends. The CDR3 length is 17 residues. CDR3 region: CASSLETAAYSNQPQHF. The CDR3 coding sequence is TGTGCCAGCAGCTTAGAGACGGCTGCGTATAGCAATCAGCCCCAGCATTTT.

The genes are TRBV10-1 and TRBJ2-2; D gene ambiguous. This CDR3 is 13 amino acids long. Trimming removed 6 bases at V and 12 bases at J, with 17 bases between. In germline, CDR1 is WNHNN, CDR2 SYGVQD (reference sequence). This CDR3 is CASSMIGAQKLFF. CDR3 in DNA: TGCGCCAGCAGCATGATTGGCGCGCAGAAGCTGTTTTTT.

The CDR3 sequence is CASSQTDRGSSEQYV. CDR3 coding DNA: TGTGCCAGCAGCCAAACGGACAGGGGGTCATCCGAGCAGTACGTC. This chain connects TRBV11-2 to TRBJ2-7, with 10 bases identical to TRBD1. This CDR3 spans 15 amino acids. Germline V gives CDR1 SGHAT, CDR2 FQNNGV. J lost 6 bases, V lost 5 bases, and 10 bases had no gene match.

J is TRBJ2-1 and V is TRBV6-5, with D perhaps matching TRBD2 (6 bases). The CDR3 totals 15 residues. Germline-derived CDR1 and CDR2 are MNHEY and SVGAGI. Trimming took off 5 bases at V and 0 bases at J, with 11 bases between the two ends. CDR3 amino acids: CASSRTTSSYNEQFF. CDR3 nucleotide sequence: TGTGCCAGCAGTAGGACTACGAGCTCCTACAATGAGCAGTTCTTC.

This sequence joins TRBV5-1 and TRBJ2-7; D unclear. The CDR3 contains 9 residues. Germline values: CDR1 SGHRS, CDR2 YFSETQ. Trimming removed 7 bases at V and 1 base at J, with 0 bases between. Here the CDR3 reads CASSYEQYV. For the CDR3, the DNA is TGCGCCAGCTCCTACGAGCAGTACGTC.

J is TRBJ2-3 and V is TRBV24-1, with 10 bases that match TRBD2. The CDR3 sequence is 15 residues long. Germline trimming cut 3 bases from V and 9 bases from J; bases unmatched to any gene: 8. Germline CDR1 and CDR2: KGHDR and SFDVKD. The CDR3 sequence: CATSDPKRGGETQYF. DNA of the CDR3: TGTGCCACCAGTGATCCTAAGCGGGGGGGGGAGACGCAGTATTTT.

The chain joins TRBV5-8 to TRBJ1-2; 10 bases line up with TRBD1. The CDR3 contains 14 residues. V was clipped by 4 bases and J by 7 bases; unmatched bases: 7. The germline CDR1 and CDR2 sequences are SGHTS and YDEGEE. As DNA, the CDR3 is TGTGCCAGCAGCCCCGACAGGGGGCAAGGTGGCTACACCTTC. This sequence encodes CASSPDRGQGGYTF.

This rearrangement joins TRBV30 to TRBJ2-3; D possibly corresponds to TRBD2 (6 bases). Trimming took off 3 bases at V and 0 bases at J, with 16 bases between the two ends. Germline V gene data show CDR1 as GTSNPN and CDR2 as SVGIG (reference sequence). The CDR3 covers 16 residues. CDR3 sequence (DNA): TGTGCCTGGAGGACCAAGGGACTTTCTAGCACAGATACGCAGTATTTT. Its protein product is CAWRTKGLSSTDTQYF.

The CDR3, as DNA: TGTGCCAGCAGCCCATCGGCGGCGAACACCGGGGAGCTGTTTTTT. It translates to CASSPSAANTGELFF. The rearrangement uses TRBV7-6 and TRBJ2-2, with D uncertain. CDR3 length: 15 residues. Trimming took off 5 bases at V and 0 bases at J, with 10 bases between the two ends. CDR1 SGHVS and CDR2 FNYEAQ come from the germline V gene.

The rearrangement uses TRBV10-3 and TRBJ2-5; no clear D. From germline, CDR1 is ENHRY and CDR2 SYGVKD. Trimming left V 4 bases short and J 5 bases short, with 11 bases between. CDR3 length: 13 amino acids. The chain's CDR3 is CAISVNPPETQYF. The CDR3 DNA is TGTGCCATCAGTGTGAACCCGCCGGAGACCCAGTACTTC.

The chain links TRBV6-5 to TRBJ1-1; TRBD1 might be the D (6 bases). CDR3 length: 12 amino acids. Germline V CDR1 and CDR2: MNHEY, SVGAGI. V gave up 7 bases and J gave up 10 bases, with 16 bases separating them. CDR3 DNA: TGTGCCAGCATCGGGAGGGACAAGGCAGCTTTCTTT. Protein: CASIGRDKAAFF.

This clone was recorded a few times. The gene calls are TRBV21-1 and TRBJ2-1; the D call in the table, TRBD2, was not verified against the DNA. TRBV21-1 is a listed pseudogene. This CDR3 is built from 15 residues. The CDR3: CASRADRSSYNEQFF. CDR3 in DNA: TGTGCCAGCAGAGCGGACCGGAGCTCCTACAATGAGCAGTTCTTC.